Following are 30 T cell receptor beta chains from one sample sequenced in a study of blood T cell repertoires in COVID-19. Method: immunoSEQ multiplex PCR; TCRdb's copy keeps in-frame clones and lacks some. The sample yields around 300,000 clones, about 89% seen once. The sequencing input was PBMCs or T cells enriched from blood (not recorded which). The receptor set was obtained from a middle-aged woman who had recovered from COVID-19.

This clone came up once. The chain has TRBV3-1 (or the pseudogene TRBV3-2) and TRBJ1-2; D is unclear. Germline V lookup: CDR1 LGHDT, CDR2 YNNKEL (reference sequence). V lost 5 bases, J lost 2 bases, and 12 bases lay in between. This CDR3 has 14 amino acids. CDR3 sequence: CASSFRQENYGYTF. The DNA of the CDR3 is TGTGCCAGCAGCTTTCGGCAGGAAAACTATGGCTACACCTTC.

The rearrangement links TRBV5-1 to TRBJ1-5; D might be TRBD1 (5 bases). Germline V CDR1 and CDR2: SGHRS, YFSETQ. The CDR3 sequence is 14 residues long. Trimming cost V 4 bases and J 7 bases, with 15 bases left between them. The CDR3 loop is CASSPDSLRQPQHF. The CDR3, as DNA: TGCGCCAGCAGCCCCGACAGTTTACGCCAGCCCCAGCATTTT.

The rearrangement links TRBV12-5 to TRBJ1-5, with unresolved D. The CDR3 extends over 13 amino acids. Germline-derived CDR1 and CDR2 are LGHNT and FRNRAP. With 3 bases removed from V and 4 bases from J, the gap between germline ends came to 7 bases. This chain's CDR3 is CASGFNTNQPQHF. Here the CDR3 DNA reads TGTGCTAGTGGTTTCAACACGAATCAGCCCCAGCATTTT. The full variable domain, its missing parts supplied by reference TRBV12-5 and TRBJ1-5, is DARVTQTPRHKVTEMGQEVTMRCQPILGHNTVFWYRQTMMQGLELLAYFRNRAPLDDSGMPKDRFSAEMPDATLATLKIQPSEPRDSAVYFCASGFNTNQPQHFGDGTRLSIL.

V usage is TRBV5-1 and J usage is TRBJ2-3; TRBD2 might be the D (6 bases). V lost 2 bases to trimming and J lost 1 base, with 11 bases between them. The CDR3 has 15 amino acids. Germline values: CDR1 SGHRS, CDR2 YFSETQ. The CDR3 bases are TGCGCCAGCAGCTTAGACAAGCGGGGCACAGATACGCAGTATTTT. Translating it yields CASSLDKRGTDTQYF.

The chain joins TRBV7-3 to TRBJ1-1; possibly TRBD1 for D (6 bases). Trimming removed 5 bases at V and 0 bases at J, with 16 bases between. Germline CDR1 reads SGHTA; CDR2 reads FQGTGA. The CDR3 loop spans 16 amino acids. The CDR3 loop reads CASSLQGQRLNTEAFF. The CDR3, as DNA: TGTGCCAGCAGCCTACAGGGCCAGAGGTTGAACACTGAAGCTTTCTTT.

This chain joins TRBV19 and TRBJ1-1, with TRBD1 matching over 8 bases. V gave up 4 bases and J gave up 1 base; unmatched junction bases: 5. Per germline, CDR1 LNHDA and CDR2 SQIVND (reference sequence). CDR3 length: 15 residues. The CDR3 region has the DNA TGTGCCAGTAGTAGCTACAGGGGGACGAACACTGAAGCTTTCTTT. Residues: CASSSYRGTNTEAFF.

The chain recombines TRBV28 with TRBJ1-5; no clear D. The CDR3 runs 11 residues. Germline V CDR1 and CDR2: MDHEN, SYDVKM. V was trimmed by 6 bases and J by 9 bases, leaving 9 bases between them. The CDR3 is CASSLGGPQHF. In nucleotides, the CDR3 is TGTGCCAGCAGCTTGGGAGGGCCCCAGCATTTT.

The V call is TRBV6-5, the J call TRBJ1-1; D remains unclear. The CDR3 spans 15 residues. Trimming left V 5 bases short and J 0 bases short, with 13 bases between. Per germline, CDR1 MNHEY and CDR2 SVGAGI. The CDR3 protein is CASSTEGGMNTEAFF. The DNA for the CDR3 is TGTGCCAGCAGTACAGAGGGAGGGATGAACACTGAAGCTTTCTTT.

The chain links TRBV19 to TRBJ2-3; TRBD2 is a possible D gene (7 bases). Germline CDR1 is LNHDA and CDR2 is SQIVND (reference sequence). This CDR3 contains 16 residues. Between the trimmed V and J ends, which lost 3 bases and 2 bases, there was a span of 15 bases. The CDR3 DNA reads TGTGCCAGTAGTATGTGGGCGGGGGCGCCCACAGATACGCAGTATTTT. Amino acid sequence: CASSMWAGAPTDTQYF.

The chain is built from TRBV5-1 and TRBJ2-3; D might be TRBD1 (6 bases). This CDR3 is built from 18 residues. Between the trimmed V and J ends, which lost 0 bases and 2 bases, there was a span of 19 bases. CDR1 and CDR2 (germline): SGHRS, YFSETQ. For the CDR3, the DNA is TGCGCCAGCAGCTTGGCCGAGACAGGAGGTTCCCCCACAGATACGCAGTATTTT. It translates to CASSLAETGGSPTDTQYF. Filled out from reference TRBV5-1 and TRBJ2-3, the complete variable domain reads KAGVTQTPRYLIKTRGQQVTLSCSPISGHRSVSWYQQTPGQGLQFLFEYFSETQRNKGNFPGRFSGRQFSNSRSEMNVSTLELGDSALYLCASSLAETGGSPTDTQYFGPGTRLTVL.

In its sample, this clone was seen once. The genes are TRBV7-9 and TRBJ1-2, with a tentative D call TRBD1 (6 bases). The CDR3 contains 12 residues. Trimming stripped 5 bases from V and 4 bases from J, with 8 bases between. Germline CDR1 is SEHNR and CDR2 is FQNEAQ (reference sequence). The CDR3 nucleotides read TGTGCCAGCAGCCCAGGGGCCTATGGCTACACCTTC. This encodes CASSPGAYGYTF.

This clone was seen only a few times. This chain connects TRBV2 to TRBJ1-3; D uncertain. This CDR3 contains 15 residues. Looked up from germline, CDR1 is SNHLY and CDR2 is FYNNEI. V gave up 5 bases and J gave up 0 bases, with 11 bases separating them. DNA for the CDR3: TGTGCCAGCAGTACTGTGGGGAGCTCTGGAAACACCATATATTTT. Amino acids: CASSTVGSSGNTIYF.

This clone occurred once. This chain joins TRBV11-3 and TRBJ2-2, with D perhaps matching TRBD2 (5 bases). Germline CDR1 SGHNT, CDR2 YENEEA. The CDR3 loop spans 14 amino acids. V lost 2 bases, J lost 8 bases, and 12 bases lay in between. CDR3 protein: CASSLSRGEGELFF. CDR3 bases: TGTGCCAGCAGCTTAAGTCGGGGAGAAGGGGAGCTGTTTTTT.

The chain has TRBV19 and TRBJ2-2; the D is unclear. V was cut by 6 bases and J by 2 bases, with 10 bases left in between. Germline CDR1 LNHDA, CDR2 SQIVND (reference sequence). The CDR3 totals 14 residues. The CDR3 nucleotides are TGTGCCAGTAGGTTACAGCTAAACACCGGGGAGCTGTTTTTT. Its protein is CASRLQLNTGELFF.

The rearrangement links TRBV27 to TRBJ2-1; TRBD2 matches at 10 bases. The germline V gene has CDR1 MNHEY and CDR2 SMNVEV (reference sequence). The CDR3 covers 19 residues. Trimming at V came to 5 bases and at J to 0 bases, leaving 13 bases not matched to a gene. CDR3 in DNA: TGTGCCAGCAGTAACACCCGCGGTAGCGGGGGGAGCTCCTACAATGAGCAGTTCTTC. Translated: CASSNTRGSGGSSYNEQFF.

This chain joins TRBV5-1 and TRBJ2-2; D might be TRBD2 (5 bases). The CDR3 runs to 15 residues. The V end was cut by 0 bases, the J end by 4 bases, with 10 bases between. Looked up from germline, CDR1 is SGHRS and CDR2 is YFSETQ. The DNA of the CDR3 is TGCGCCAGCAGCTTGGGTCCGGGGTCCACCGGGGAGCTGTTTTTT. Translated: CASSLGPGSTGELFF.

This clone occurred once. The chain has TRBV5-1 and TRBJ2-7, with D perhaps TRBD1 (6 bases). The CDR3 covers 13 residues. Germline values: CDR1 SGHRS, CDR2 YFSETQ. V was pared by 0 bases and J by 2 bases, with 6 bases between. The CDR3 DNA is TGCGCCAGCAGCTTGGGGGGGCCCTACGAGCAGTACTTC. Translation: CASSLGGPYEQYF.

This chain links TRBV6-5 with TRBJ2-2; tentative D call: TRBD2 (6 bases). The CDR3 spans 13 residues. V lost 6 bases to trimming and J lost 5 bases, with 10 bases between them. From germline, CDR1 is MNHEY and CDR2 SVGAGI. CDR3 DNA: TGTGCCAGCAGCCCCGGGGGAACCGGGGAGCTGTTTTTT. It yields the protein CASSPGGTGELFF.

This CDR3 reads CASSPRGRPGDEQFF. The DNA for the CDR3 is TGTGCCAGCAGCCCCCGCGGTAGGCCGGGGGATGAGCAGTTCTTC. This rearrangement joins TRBV7-3 to TRBJ2-1; the D gene is possibly TRBD2 (6 bases). The CDR3 has 15 residues. Trimming took off 5 bases at V and 8 bases at J, with 19 bases between the two ends. The germline gives CDR1 SGHTA, CDR2 FQGTGA.

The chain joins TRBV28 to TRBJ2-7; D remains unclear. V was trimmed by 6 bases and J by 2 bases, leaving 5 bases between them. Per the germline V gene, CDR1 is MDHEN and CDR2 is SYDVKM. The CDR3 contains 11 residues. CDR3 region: CASRRTYEQYF. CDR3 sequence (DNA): TGTGCCAGCAGGAGGACCTACGAGCAGTACTTC.

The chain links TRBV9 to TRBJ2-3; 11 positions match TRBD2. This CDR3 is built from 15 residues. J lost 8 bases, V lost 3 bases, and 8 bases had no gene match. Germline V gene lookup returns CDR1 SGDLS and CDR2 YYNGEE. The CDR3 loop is CASSETSGARGTQYF. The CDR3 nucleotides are TGTGCCAGCAGCGAGACTAGCGGGGCCAGAGGTACGCAGTATTTT.

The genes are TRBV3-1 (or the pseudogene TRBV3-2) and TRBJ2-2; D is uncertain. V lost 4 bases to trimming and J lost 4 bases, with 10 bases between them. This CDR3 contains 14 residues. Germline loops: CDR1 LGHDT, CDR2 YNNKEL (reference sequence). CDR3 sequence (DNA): TGTGCCAGCAGCCTCCAGTCCCTCACCGGGGAGCTGTTTTTT. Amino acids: CASSLQSLTGELFF.

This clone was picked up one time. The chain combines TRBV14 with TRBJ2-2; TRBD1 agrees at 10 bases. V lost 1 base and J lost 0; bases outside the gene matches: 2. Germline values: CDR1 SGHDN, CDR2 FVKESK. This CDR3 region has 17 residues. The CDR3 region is CASSQVGTGANTGELFF. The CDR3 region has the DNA TGTGCCAGCAGCCAAGTAGGGACAGGGGCGAACACCGGGGAGCTGTTTTTT.

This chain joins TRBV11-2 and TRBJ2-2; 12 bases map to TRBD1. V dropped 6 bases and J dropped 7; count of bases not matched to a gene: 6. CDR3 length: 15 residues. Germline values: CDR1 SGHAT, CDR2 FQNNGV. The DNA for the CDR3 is TGTGCCAGCAGACGGGACAGGGGGCATGGCGGGGAGCTGTTTTTT. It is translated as CASRRDRGHGGELFF.

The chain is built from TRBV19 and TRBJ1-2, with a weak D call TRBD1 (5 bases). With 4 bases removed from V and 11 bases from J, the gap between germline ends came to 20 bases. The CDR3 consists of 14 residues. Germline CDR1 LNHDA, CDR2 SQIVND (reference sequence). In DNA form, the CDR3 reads TGTGCCAGTAGTAGGCGGGACGGTGCTTTGAGGTACACCTTC. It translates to CASSRRDGALRYTF. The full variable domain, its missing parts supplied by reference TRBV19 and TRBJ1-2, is DGGITQSPKYLFRKEGQNVTLSCEQNLNHDAMYWYRQDPGQGLRLIYYSQIVNDFQKGDIAEGYSVSREKKESFPLTVTSAQKNPTAFYLCASSRRDGALRYTFGSGTRLTVV.

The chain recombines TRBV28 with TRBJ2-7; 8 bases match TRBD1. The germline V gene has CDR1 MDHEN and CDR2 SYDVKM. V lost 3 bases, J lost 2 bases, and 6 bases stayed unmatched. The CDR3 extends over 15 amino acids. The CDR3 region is CASSFVGQVAYEQYF. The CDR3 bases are TGTGCCAGCAGTTTCGTGGGACAGGTTGCCTACGAGCAGTACTTC.

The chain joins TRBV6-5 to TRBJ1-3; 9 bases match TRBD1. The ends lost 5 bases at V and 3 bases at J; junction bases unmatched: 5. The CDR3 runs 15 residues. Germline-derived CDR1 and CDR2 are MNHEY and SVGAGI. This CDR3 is CASSPPGQGGNTIYF. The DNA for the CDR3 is TGTGCCAGCAGTCCGCCGGGACAGGGTGGAAACACCATATATTTT.

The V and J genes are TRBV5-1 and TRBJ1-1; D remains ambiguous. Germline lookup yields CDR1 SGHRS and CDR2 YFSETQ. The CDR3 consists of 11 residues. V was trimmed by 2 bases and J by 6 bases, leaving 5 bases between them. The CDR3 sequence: CASSLGAEAFF. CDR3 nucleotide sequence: TGCGCCAGCAGCTTAGGAGCTGAAGCTTTCTTT.

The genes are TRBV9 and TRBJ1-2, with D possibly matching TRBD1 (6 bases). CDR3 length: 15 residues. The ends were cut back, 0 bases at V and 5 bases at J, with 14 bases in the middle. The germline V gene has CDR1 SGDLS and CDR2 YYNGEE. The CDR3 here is CASSVESRGGYGYTF. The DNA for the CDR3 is TGTGCCAGCAGCGTAGAGTCTAGGGGGGGTTATGGCTACACCTTC.

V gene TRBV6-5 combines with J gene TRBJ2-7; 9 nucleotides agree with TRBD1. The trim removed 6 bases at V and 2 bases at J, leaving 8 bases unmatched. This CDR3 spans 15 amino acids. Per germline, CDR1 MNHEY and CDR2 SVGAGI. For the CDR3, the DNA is TGTGCCAGCAGAGCGACCGGACAGGGGACCTACGAGCAGTACTTC. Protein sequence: CASRATGQGTYEQYF.